This T cell receptor (beta chain) was sequenced for a study of CD8+ T cells in alopecia areata. This sample's treatment: oral pan-JAK inhibitor, 5-10 mg twice daily. Alopecia areata patients gave lesional scalp punch biopsies and peripheral blood samples. Germline V CDR1 and CDR2: MNHNS, SASEGT. The CDR3 contains 14 residues. The V gene end was trimmed by 2 bases and the J gene end by 7 bases; junction bases not matched to a gene: 3. Sequencing used cDNA as its template, made by extracting RNA and reverse transcribing it. Method: immunoSEQ multiplex PCR; TCRdb's copy keeps in-frame clones and lacks some. The sample lists more than 150,000 clones; 45% to 60% were seen once.

The sample consisted of CD8+ T cells sorted from blood, taken around week 54, from a patient treated with tofacitinib. The rearrangement uses TRBV6-1 and TRBJ2-3; TRBD2 matches 10 bases. The clonotype comes from a human donor with alopecia areata. CDR3 nucleotide sequence: TGTGCCAGCAGTGAACTAGCGGGGGCAAATACGCAGTATTTT. Translation gives CASSELAGANTQYF.